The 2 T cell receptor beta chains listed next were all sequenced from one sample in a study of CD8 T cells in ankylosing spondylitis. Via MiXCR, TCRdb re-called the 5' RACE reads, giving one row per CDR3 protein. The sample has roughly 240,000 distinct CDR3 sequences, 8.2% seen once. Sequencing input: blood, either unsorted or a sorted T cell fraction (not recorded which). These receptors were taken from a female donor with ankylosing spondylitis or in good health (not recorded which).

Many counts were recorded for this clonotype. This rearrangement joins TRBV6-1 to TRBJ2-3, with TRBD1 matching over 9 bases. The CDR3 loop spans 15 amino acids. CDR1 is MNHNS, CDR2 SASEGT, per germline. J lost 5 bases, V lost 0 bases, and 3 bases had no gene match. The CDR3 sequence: CASSEALDRGDTQYF. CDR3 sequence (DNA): TGTGCCAGCAGTGAAGCGCTGGACAGGGGAGATACGCAGTATTTT.

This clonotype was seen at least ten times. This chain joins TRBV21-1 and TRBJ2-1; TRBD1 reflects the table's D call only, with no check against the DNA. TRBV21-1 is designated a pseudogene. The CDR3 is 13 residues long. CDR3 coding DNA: TGTGCCAGCAGCAAAGAGGGGGCTGATGAGCAGTTCTTC. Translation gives CASSKEGADEQFF.